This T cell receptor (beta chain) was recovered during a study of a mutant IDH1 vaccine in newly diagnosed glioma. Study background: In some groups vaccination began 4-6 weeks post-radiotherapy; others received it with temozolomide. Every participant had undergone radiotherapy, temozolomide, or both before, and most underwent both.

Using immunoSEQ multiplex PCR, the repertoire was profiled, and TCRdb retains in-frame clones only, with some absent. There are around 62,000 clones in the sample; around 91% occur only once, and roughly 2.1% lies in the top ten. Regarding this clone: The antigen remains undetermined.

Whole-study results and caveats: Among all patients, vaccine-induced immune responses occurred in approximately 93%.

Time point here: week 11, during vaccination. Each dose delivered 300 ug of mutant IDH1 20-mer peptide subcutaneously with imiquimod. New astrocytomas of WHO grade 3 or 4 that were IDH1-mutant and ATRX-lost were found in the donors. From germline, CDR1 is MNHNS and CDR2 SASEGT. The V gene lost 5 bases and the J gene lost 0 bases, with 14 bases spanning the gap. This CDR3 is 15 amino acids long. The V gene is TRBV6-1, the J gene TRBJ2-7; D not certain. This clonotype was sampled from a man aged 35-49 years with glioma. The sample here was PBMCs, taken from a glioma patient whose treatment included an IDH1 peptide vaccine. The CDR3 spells CASSQPAGLSYEQYF. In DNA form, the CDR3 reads TGTGCCAGCAGTCAACCGGCAGGTCTCTCCTACGAGCAGTACTTC.